The clone carrying this T cell receptor (beta chain) was seen a few times. The antigen is undetermined. The data originate from a study of T cell responses to AZD1222 COVID-19 vaccine. Notes on the study in general: The peak T cell response came first, and repertoires were sampled only after it. Distributed over spike, vaccine-associated CD4 TCRs predominated at 160-218 and 743-854. Only 6 or 7 AZD1222 recipients tested seropositive at baseline. Spike-specific TCR breadth and depth grew following two AZD1222 doses.

The germline gives CDR1 SGHNT, CDR2 YYREEE (reference sequence). V shed 7 bases and J 5 bases; nucleotides not matched to a gene: 9. This CDR3 has 14 amino acids. Measured with immunoSEQ multiplex PCR; TCRdb has only the in-frame clones, and not every one. The sample includes 65,000 to 70,000 clones, 83% of them seen just once. The receptor's source is an adult who received the AZD1222 COVID-19 vaccine. This material consisted of peripheral blood, taken 28 days after the second AZD1222 dose. This sequence joins TRBV5-4 and TRBJ2-1; 7 nucleotides align to TRBD2. This CDR3 reads CASGSPGGNNEQFF. CDR3 nucleotides: TGTGCCAGCGGATCCCCCGGGGGGAACAATGAGCAGTTCTTC.